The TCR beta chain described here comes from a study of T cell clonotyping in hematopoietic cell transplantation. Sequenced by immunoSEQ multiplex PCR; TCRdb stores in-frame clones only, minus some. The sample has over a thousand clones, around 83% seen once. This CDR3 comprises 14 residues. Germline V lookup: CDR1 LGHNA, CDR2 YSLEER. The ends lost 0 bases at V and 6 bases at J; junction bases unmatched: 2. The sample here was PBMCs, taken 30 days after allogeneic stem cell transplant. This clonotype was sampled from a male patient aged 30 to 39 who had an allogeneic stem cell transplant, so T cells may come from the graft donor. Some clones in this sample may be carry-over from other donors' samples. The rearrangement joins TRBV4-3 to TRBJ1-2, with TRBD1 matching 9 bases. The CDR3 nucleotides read TGCGCCAGCAGCCAAGAGGACAGGGGAAATGGCTACACCTTC. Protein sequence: CASSQEDRGNGYTF.